This T cell receptor beta chain was identified in a study of blood T cell repertoires in COVID-19 (dated by TCRdb to the early 2020s). For the study in its entirety: Collaborator samples came from the United States, Italy and Spain and covered acute and convalescent phases of COVID-19. The prospective study material was composed of cDNA or gDNA derived from T cells, B-cell-depleted T cells, or PBMCs. Deeply sampled blood TCRbeta repertoires from subjects exposed to, actively infected with, or recovered from COVID-19 were included in the dataset. The repertoires were released in a freely available public database intended as a resource for research on the immune response to SARS-CoV-2. Samples came from the ongoing ImmuneRACE study (first 160 participants) plus 1,254 subjects from 6 global collaborators. A de-identified subject ID, COVID-19 status, age in years and sex were almost always included in the sample metadata. Where available, HLA class I and class II types were taken from metadata supplied by the sample provider and were not determined by assay-based typing.

From the cysteine through the phenylalanine, the CDR3 covers 14 amino acids. Only CDR3 DNA is held: 42 bases, read in frame from base 1. CDR1 and CDR2, per the germline V gene, are SGDLS and YYNGEE. The V end loses 0 bases and the J end loses 0 bases, and a stretch of 6 bases separates them. Collaborating institutions collected whole blood in K2EDTA tubes following their own protocols. For TCRbeta analysis, collaborators shipped samples in one of three forms: frozen whole blood, isolated PBMCs, or DNA extracted from either of those sample types. What the study reported, not specific to this receptor: Clinical and demographic metadata were provided uncurated, with the amount varying by source and participant.

TCRbeta CDR3 regions were amplified from genomic DNA using the immunoSEQ Assay, a bias-controlled multiplex PCR. The study's processing was this. The number of nucleated cells in each sample was estimated from the amplification of reference gene primers within the assay. To quantify the absolute abundance of each unique TCRbeta CDR3 rearrangement, sequence reads were collapsed and filtered. Productive Simpson clonality was computed per sample as the square root of Simpson's diversity index over productive rearrangements. Drawn from immuneACCESS, this table holds only the in-frame rearrangements with V and J called that TCRdb kept. Clones are partly lost; checked studies trace under half to an unresolved V gene and leave the rest unexplained. The V and J calls and clone size were taken over from that table, and D and trimming were inferred from the DNA. The sample contains just over 90,000 clones, approximately 86% of them found a single time. The top ten clonotypes cover over 15% of the sample.

Only one count was recorded for this clone. What this receptor recognizes is not known. No base qualities exist here, and no much larger clone lies one base off it. Input material: peripheral blood. This receptor was taken from a woman at least 80 years old with acute or convalescent COVID-19. The rearrangement joined TRBV9 to TRBJ1-1; the D segment cannot be called with confidence. The bases are TGTGCCAGCAGCGTAGGGCTTATGAACACTGAAGCTTTCTTT. Its coded protein is CASSVGLMNTEAFF.